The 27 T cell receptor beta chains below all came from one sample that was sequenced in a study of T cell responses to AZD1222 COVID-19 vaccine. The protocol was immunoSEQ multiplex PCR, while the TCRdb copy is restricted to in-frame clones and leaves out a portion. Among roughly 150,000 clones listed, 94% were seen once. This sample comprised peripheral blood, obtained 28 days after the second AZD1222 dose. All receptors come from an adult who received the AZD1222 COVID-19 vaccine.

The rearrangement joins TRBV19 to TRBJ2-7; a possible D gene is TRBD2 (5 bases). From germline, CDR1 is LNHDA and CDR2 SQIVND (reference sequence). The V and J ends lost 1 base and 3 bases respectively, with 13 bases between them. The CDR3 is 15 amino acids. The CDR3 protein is CASSIGTRGIYEQYF. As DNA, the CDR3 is TGTGCCAGTAGTATAGGTACTAGAGGTATCTACGAGCAGTACTTC.

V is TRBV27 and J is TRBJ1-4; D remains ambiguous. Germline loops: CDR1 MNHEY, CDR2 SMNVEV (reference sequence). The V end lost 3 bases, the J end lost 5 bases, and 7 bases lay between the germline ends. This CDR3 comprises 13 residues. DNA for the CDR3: TGTGCCAGCAGTTTGTACGGGAATGAAAAACTGTTTTTT. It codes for CASSLYGNEKLFF. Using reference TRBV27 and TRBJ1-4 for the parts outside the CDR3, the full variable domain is EAQVTQNPRYLITVTGKKLTVTCSQNMNHEYMSWYRQDPGLGLRQIYYSMNVEVTDKGDVPEGYKVSRKEKRNFPLILESPSPNQTSLYFCASSLYGNEKLFFGSGTQLSVL.

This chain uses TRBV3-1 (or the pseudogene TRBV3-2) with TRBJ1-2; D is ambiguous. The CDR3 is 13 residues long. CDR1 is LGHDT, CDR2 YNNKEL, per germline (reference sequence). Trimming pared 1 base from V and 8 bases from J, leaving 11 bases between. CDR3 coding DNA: TGTGCCAGCAGCCAAGGGGGATATGGGGGCTACACCTTC. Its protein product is CASSQGGYGGYTF.

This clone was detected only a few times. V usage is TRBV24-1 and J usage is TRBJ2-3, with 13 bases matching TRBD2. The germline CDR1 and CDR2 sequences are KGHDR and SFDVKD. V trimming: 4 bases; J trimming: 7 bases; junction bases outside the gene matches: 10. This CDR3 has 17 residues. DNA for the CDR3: TGTGCCACCAGTGACCGTACTAGCGGGAGGGCCGGGAATACGCAGTATTTT. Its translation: CATSDRTSGRAGNTQYF.

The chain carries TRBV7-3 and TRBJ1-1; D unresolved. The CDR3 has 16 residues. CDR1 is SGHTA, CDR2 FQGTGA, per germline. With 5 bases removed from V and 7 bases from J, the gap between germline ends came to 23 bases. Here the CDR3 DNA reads TGTGCCAGCAGCCCCCAAAGGGTTCGGGATTTGAGTGAAGCTTTCTTT. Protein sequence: CASSPQRVRDLSEAFF.

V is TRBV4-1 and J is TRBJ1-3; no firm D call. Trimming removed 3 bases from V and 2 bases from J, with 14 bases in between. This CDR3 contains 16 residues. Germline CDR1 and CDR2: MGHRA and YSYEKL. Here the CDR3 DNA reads TGCGCCAGCAGCCAGGAACCCCCCATAGCTGGAAACACCATATATTTT. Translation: CASSQEPPIAGNTIYF.

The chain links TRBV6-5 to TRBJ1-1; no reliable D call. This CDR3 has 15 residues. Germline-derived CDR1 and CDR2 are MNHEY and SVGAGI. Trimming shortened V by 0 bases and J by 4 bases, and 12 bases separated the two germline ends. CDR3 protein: CASSYSPVGSTEAFF. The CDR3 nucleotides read TGTGCCAGCAGTTACTCCCCAGTGGGGAGCACTGAAGCTTTCTTT.

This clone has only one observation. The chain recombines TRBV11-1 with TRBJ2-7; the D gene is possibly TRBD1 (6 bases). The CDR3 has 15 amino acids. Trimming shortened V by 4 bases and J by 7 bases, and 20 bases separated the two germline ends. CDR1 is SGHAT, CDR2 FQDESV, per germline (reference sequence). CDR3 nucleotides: TGTGCCAGCAGCTCCGGACAGCCTCCGGGTATGGAGCAGTACTTC. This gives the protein CASSSGQPPGMEQYF. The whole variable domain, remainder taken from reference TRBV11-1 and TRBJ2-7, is EAEVAQSPRYKITEKSQAVAFWCDPISGHATLYWYRQILGQGPELLVQFQDESVVDDSQLPKDRFSAERLKGVDSTLKIQPAELGDSAMYLCASSSGQPPGMEQYFGPGTRLTVT.

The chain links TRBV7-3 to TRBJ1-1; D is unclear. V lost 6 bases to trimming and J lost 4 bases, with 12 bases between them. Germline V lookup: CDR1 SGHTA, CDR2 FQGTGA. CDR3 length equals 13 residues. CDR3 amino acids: CASSLGERTEAFF. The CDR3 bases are TGTGCCAGCAGTCTCGGAGAGCGCACTGAAGCTTTCTTT.

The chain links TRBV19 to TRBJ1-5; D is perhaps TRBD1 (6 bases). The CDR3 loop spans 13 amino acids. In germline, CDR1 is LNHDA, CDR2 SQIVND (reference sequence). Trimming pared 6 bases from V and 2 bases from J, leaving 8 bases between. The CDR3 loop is CASRGTRNQPQHF. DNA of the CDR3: TGTGCCAGTAGGGGGACACGCAATCAGCCCCAGCATTTT.

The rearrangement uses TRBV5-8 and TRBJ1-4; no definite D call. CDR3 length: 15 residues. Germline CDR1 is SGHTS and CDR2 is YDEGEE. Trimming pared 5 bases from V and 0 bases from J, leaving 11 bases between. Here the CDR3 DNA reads TGTGCCAGCAGTAAACCGTGGGCAACTAATGAAAAACTGTTTTTT. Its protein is CASSKPWATNEKLFF.

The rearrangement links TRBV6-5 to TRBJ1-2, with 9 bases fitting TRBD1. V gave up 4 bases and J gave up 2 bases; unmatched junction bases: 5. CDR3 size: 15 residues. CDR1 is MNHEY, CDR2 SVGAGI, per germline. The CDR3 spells CASSSPGQGNYGYTF. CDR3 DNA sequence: TGTGCCAGCAGTTCTCCGGGACAGGGAAACTATGGCTACACCTTC.

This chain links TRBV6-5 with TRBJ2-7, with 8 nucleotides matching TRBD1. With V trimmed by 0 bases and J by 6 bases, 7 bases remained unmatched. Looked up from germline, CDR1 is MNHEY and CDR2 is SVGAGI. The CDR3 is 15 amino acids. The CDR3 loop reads CASSYSWQGAGEQYF. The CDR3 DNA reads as TGTGCCAGCAGTTACTCATGGCAGGGGGCAGGCGAGCAGTACTTC.

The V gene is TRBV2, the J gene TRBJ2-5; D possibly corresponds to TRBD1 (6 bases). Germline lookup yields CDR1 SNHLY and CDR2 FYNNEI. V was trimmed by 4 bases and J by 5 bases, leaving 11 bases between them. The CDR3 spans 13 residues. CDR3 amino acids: CASSATGRETQYF. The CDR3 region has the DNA TGTGCCAGCAGTGCTACAGGGCGCGAGACCCAGTACTTC.

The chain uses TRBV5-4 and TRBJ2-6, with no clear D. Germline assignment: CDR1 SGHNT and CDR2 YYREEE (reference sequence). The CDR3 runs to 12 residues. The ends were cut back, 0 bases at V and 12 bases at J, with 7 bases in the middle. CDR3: CASSLGPAVLTF. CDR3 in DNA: TGTGCCAGCAGCTTGGGACCCGCCGTCCTGACTTTC.

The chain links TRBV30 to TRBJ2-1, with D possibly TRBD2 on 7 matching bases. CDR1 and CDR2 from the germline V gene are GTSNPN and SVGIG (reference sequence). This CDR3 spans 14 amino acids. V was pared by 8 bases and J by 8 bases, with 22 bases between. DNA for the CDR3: TGTGCCGGTACCCGTGGGGGGGCGTCGCATGAGCAGTTCTTC. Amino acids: CAGTRGGASHEQFF. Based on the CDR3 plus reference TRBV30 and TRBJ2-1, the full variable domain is SQTIHQWPATLVQPVGSPLSLECTVEGTSNPNLYWYRQAAGRGLQLLFYSVGIGQISSEVPQNLSASRPQDRQFILSSKKLLLSDSGFYLCAGTRGGASHEQFFGPGTRLTVL.

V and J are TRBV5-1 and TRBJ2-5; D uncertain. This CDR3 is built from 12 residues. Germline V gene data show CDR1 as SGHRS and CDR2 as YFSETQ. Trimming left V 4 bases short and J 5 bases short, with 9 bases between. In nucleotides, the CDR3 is TGCGCCAGCAGCAGTGTTTCGGAGACCCAGTACTTC. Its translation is CASSSVSETQYF.

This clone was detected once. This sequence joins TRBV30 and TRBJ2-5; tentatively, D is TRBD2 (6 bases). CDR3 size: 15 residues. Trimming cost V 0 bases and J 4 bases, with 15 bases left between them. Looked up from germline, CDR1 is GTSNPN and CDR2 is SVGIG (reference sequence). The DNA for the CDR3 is TGTGCCTGGAGTGTACAACTAGCAAAGGGAGAGACCCAGTACTTC. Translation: CAWSVQLAKGETQYF.

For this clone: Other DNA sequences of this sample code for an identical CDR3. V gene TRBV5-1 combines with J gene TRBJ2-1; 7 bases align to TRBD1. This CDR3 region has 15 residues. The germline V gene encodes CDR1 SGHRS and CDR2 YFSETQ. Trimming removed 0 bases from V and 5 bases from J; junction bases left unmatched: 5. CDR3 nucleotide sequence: TGCGCCAGCAGCTTGGGACAGGGCGAGCACAATGAGCAGTTCTTC. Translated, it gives CASSLGQGEHNEQFF.

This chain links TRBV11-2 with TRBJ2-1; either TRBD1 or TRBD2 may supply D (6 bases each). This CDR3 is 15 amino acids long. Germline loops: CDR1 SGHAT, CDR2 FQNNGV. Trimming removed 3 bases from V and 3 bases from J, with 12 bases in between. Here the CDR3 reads CASSLGGQFYNEQFF. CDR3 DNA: TGTGCCAGCAGCTTGGGAGGACAGTTCTACAATGAGCAGTTCTTC.

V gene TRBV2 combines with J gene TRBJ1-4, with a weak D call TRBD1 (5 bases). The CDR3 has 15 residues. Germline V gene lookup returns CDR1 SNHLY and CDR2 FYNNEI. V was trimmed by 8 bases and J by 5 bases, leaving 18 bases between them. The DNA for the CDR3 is TGTGCCAGCCAATTCGTGGAGGGACCGAATGAAAAACTGTTTTTT. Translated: CASQFVEGPNEKLFF. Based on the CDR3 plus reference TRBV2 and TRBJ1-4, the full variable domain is EPEVTQTPSHQVTQMGQEVILRCVPISNHLYFYWYRQILGQKVEFLVSFYNNEISEKSEIFDDQFSVERPDGSNFTLKIRSTKLEDSAMYFCASQFVEGPNEKLFFGSGTQLSVL.

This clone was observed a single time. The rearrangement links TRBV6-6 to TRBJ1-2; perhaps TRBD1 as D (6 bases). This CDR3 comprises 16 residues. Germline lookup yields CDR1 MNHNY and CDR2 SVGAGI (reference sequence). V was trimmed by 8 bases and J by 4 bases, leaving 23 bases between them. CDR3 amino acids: CASWALRDTAPYGYTF. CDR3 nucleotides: TGTGCCAGCTGGGCCCTCCGGGACACGGCTCCCTATGGCTACACCTTC.

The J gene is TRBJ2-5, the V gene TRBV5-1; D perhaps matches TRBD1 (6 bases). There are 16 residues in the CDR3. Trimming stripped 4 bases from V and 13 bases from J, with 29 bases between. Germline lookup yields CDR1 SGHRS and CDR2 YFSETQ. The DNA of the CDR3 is TGCGCCAGCAGCCCTTACCCAGGGGCTCAGGACAGTCCGTGGTACTTC. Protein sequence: CASSPYPGAQDSPWYF.

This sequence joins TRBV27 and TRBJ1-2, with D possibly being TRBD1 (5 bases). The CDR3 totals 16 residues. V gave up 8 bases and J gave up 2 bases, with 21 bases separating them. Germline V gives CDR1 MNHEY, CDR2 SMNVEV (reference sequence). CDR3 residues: CASGRLREGPNYGYTF. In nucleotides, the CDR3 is TGTGCCAGCGGGAGGTTAAGGGAGGGGCCCAACTATGGCTACACCTTC.

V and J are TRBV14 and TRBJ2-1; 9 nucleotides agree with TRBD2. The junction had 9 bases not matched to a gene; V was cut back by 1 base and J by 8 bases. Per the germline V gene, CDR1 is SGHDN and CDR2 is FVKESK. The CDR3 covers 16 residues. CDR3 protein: CASSQVSLAGSDEQFF. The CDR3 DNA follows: TGTGCCAGCAGCCAAGTCTCGCTAGCGGGGTCGGATGAGCAGTTCTTC.

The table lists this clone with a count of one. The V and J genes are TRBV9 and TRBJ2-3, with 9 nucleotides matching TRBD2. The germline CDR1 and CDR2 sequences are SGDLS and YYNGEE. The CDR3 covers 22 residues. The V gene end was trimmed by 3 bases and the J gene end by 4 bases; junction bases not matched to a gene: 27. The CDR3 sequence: CASSGLPKGDPREGSPPDTQYF. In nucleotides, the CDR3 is TGTGCCAGCAGCGGTCTTCCGAAAGGGGACCCGCGGGAGGGCTCCCCCCCAGATACGCAGTATTTT.

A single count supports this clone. DNA of the CDR3: TGTGCCAGCAGCGGACTTTCTACTGGCGGGGAGCTGTTTTTT. Its protein is CASSGLSTGGELFF. The rearrangement joins TRBV7-9 to TRBJ2-2; TRBD2 is a possible D gene (5 bases). Trimming took 5 bases from V and 7 from J, leaving 14 bases between them. This CDR3 is 14 amino acids long. Germline-derived CDR1 and CDR2 are SEHNR and FQNEAQ (reference sequence).